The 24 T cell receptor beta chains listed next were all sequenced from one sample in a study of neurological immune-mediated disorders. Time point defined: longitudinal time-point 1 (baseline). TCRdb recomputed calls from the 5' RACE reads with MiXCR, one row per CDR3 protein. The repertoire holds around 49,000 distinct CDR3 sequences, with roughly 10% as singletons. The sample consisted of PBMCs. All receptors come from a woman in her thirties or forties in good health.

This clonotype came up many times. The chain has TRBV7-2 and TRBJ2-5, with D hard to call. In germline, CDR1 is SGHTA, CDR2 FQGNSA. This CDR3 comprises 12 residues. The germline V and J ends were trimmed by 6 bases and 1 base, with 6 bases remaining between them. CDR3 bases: TGTGCCAGCAGACCTCCCCAAGAGACCCAGTACTTC. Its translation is CASRPPQETQYF.

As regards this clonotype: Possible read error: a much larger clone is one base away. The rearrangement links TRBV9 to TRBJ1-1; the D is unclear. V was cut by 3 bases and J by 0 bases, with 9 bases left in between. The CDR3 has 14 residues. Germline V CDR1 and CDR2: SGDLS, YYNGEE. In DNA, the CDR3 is TGTGCCAGCAGCGACGTAGAGTTGAACACTGAAGCTTTCTTT. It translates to CASSDVELNTEAFF.

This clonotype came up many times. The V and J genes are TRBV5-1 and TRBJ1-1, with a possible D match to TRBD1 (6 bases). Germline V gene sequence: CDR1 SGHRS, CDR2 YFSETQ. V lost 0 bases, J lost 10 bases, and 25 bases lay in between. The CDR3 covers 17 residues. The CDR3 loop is CASSLAGGGTPVPRAFF. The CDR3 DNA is TGCGCCAGCAGCTTGGCCGGTGGTGGGACACCCGTGCCTAGAGCTTTCTTT.

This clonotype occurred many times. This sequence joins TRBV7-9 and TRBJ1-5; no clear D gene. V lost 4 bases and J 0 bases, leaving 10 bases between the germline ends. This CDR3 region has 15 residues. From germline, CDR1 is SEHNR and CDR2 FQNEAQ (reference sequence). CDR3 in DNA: TGTGCCAGCAGCTCCTACAGCAATAGCAATCAGCCCCAGCATTTT. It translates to CASSSYSNSNQPQHF.

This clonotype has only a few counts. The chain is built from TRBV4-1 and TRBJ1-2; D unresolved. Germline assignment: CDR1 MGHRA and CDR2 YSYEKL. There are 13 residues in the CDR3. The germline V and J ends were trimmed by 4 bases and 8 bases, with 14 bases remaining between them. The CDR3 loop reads CASSPPDPFGYTF. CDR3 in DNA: TGCGCCAGCAGCCCTCCCGACCCCTTCGGCTACACCTTC.

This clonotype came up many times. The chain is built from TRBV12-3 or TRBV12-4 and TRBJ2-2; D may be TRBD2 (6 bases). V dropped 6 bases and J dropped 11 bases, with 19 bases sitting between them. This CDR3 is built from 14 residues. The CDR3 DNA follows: TGTGCCAGCAGAATGGCCCGTGCGGGGCCAGAGCTGTTTTTT. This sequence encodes CASRMARAGPELFF.

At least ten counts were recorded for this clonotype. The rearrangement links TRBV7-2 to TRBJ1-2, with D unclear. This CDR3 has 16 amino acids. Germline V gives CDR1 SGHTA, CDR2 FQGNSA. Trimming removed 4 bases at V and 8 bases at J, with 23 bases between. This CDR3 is CASSSPRHMGLGGYTF. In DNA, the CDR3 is TGTGCCAGCAGCTCCCCACGTCACATGGGCTTGGGCGGCTACACCTTC. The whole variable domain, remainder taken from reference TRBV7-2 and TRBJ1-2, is GAGVSQSPSNKVTEKGKDVELRCDPISGHTALYWYRQSLGQGLEFLIYFQGNSAPDKSGLPSDRFSAERTGGSVSTLTIQRTQQEDSAVYLCASSSPRHMGLGGYTFGSGTRLTVV.

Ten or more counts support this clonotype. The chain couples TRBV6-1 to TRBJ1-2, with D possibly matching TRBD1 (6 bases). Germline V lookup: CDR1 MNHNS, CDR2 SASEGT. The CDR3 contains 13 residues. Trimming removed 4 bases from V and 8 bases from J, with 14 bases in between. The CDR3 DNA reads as TGTGCCAGCAGTGGCACGGGGGCGCGAGGCTACACCTTC. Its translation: CASSGTGARGYTF.

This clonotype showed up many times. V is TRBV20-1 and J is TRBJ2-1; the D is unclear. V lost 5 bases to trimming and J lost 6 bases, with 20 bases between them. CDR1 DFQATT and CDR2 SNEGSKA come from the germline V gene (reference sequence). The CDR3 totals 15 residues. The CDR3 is CSAPFNHKRSNEQFF. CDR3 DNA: TGCAGTGCTCCATTTAACCACAAACGGTCCAATGAGCAGTTCTTC.

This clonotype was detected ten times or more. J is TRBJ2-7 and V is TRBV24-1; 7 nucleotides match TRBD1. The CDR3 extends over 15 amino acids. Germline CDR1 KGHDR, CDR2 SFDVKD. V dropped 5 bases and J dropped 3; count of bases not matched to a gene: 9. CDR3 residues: CATSGRQGMGYEQYF. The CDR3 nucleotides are TGTGCCACCAGTGGTCGACAGGGAATGGGCTACGAGCAGTACTTC.

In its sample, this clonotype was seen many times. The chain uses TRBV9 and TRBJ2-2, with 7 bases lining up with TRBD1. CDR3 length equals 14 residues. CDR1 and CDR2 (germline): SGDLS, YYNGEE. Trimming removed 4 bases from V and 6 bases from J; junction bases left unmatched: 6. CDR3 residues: CASSPTGQSGELFF. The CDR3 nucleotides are TGTGCCAGCAGCCCGACAGGGCAGTCCGGGGAGCTGTTTTTT.

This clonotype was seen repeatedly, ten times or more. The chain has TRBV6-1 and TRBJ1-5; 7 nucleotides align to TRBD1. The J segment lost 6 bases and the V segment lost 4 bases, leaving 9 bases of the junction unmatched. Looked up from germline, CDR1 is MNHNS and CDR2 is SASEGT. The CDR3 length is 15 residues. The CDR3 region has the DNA TGTGCCAGCAGTGTTCTTACAGGGGAAAGTCAGCCCCAGCATTTT. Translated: CASSVLTGESQPQHF.

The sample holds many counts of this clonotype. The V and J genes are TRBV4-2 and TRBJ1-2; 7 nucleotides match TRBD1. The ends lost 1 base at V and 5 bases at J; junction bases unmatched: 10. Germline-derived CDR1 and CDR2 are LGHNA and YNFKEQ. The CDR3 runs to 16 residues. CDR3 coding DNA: TGTGCCAGCAGCCAAGTCCAGGGGGGGACAGAGTATGGCTACACCTTC. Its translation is CASSQVQGGTEYGYTF.

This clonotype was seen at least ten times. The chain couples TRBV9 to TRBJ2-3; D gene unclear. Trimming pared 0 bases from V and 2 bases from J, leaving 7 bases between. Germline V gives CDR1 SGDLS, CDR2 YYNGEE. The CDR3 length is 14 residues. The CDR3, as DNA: TGTGCCAGCAGCGTAGCTGTATACACAGATACGCAGTATTTT. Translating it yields CASSVAVYTDTQYF.

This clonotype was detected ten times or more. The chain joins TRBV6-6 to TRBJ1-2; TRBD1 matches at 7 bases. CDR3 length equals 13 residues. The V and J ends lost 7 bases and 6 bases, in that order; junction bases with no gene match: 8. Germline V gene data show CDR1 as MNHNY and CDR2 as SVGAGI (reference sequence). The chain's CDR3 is CASTQQGFDGYTF. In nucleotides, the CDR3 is TGTGCCAGCACCCAACAGGGGTTCGATGGCTACACCTTC.

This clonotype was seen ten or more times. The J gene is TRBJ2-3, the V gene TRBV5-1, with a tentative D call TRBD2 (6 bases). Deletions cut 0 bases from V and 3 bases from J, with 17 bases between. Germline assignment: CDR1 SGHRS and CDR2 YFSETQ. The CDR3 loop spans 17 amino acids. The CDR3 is CASSLESGTVSTDTQYF. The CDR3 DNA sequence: TGCGCCAGCAGCTTGGAATCCGGGACTGTCAGTACAGATACGCAGTATTTT.

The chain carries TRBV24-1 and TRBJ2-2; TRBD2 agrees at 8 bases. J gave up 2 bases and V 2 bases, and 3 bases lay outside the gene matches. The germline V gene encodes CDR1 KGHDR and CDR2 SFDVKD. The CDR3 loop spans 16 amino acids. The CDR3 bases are TGTGCCACCAGTGATTCGGGGGGGCCAAACACCGGGGAGCTGTTTTTT. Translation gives CATSDSGGPNTGELFF.

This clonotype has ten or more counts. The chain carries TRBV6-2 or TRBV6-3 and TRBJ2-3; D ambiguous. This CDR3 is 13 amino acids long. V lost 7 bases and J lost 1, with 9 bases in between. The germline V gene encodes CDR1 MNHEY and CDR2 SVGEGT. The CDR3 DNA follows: TGTGCCAGCACCACAGTCGGCACAGATACGCAGTATTTT. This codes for CASTTVGTDTQYF.

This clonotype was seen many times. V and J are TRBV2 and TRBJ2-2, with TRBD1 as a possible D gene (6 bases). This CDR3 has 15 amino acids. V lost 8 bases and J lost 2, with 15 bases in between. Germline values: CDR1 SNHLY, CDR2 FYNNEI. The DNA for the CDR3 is TGTGCCAGCGGGATCTGGACAGTAAACACCGGGGAGCTGTTTTTT. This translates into CASGIWTVNTGELFF.

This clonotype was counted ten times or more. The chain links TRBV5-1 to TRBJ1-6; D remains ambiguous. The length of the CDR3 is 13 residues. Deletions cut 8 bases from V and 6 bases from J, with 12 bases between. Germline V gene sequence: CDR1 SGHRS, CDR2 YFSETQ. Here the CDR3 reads CASAADLNSPLHF. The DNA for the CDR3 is TGCGCCAGTGCTGCGGACCTTAATTCACCCCTCCACTTT.

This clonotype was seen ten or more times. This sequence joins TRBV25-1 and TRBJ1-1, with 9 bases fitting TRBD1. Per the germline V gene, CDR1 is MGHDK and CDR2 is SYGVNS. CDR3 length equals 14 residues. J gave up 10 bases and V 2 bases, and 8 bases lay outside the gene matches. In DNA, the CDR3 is TGTGCCAGCAGTGAAACAGGGGGCGGACAGGGAGCTTTCTTT. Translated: CASSETGGGQGAFF. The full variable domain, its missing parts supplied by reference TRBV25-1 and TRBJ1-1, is EADIYQTPRYLVIGTGKKITLECSQTMGHDKMYWYQQDPGMELHLIHYSYGVNSTEKGDLSSESTVSRIRTEHFPLTLESARPSHTSQYLCASSETGGGQGAFFGQGTRLTVV.

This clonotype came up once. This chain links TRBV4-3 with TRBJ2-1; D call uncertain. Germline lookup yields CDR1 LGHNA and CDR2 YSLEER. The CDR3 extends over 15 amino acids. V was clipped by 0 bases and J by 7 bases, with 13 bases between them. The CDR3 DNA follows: TGCGCCAGCAGCCAAGACGGCGAGAGTTTGAATGAGCAGTTCTTC. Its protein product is CASSQDGESLNEQFF.

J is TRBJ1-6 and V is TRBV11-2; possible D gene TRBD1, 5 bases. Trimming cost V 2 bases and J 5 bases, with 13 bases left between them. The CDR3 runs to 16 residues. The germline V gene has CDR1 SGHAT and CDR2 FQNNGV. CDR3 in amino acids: CASSLSRAGNNSPLHF. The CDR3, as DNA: TGTGCCAGCAGCTTAAGTCGCGCAGGGAATAATTCACCCCTCCACTTT.

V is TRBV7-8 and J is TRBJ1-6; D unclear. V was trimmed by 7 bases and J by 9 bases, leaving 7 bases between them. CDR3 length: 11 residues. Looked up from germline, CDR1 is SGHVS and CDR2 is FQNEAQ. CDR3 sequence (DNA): TGTGCCAGCAACTTCGGTTCACCCCTCCACTTT. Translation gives CASNFGSPLHF. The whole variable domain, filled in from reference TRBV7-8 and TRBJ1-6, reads GAGVSQSPRYKVAKRGQDVALRCDPISGHVSLFWYQQALGQGPEFLTYFQNEAQLDKSGLPSDRFFAERPEGSVSTLKIQRTQQEDSAVYLCASNFGSPLHFGNGTRLTVT.